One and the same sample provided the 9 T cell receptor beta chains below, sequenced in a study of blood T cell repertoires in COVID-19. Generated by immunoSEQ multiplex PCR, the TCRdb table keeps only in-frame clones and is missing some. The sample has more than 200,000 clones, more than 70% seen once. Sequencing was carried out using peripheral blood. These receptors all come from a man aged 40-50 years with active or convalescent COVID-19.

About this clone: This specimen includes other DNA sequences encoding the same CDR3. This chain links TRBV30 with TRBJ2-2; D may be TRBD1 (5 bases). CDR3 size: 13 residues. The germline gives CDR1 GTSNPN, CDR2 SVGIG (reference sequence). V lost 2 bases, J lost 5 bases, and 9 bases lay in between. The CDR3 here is CAWSSQGTGELFF. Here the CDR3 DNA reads TGTGCCTGGAGTAGTCAGGGAACCGGGGAGCTGTTTTTT.

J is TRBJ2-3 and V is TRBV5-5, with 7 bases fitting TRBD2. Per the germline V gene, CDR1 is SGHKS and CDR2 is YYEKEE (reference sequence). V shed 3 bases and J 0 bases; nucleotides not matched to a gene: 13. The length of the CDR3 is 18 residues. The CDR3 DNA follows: TGTGCCAGCAGCTGGCGGGGGTTGGGAGAGACTAGCACAGATACGCAGTATTTT. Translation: CASSWRGLGETSTDTQYF.

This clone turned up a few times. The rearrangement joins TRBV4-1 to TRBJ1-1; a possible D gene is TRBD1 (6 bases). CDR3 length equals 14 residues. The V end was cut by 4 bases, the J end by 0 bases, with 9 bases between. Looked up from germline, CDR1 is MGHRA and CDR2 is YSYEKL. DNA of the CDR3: TGCGCCAGCAGCCCGGGACACATGAACACTGAAGCTTTCTTT. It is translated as CASSPGHMNTEAFF.

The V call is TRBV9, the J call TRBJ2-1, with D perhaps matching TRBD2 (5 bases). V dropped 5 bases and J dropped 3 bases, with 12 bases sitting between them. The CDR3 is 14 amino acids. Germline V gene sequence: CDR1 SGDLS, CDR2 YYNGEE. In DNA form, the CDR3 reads TGTGCCAGCAGTAGCCGGGAACTCTACAATGAGCAGTTCTTC. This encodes CASSSRELYNEQFF.

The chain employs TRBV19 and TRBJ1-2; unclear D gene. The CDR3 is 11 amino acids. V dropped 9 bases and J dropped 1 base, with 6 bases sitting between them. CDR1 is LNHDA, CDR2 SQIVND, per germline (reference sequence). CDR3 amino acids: CASAVNYGYTF. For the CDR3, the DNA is TGTGCCAGCGCAGTTAACTATGGCTACACCTTC.

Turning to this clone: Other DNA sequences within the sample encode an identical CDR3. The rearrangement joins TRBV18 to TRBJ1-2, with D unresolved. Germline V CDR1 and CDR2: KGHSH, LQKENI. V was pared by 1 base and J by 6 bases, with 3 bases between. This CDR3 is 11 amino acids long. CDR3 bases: TGTGCCAGCTCACCACGCGATGGCTACACCTTC. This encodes CASSPRDGYTF.

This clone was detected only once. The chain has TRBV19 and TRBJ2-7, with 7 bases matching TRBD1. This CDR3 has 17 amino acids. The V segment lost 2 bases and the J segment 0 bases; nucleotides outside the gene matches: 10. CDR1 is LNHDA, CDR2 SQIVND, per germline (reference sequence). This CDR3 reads CASSIFSPGQTSYEQYF. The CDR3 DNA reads TGTGCCAGTAGTATATTTTCGCCGGGACAGACCTCCTACGAGCAGTACTTC.

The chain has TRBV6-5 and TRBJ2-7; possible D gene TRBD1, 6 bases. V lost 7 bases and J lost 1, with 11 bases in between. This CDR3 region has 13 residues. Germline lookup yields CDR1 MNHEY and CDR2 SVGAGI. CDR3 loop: CASTMTGSYEQYF. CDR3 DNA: TGTGCCAGCACTATGACAGGTTCCTACGAGCAGTACTTC.

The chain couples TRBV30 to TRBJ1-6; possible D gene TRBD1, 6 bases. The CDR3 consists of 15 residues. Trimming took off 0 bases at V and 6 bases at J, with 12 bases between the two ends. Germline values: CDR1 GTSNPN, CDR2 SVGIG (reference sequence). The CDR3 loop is CAWSVLQGRNSPLHF. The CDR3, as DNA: TGTGCCTGGAGTGTACTACAGGGACGTAATTCACCCCTCCACTTT.